The clone carrying this T cell receptor (beta chain) was counted only a few times. TCRdb reprocessed the 5' RACE reads via MiXCR and lists one record per CDR3 protein. The profile shows some 58,000 distinct CDR3 sequences, around 11% of them singletons. These data belong to a study of early T cells in non-severe SARS-CoV-2 infection. The CDR3 has 13 amino acids. The germline V and J ends were trimmed by 6 bases and 7 bases, with 12 bases remaining between them. The sample in question was whole blood, obtained at baseline. The gene calls are TRBV12-3 or TRBV12-4 and TRBJ1-4; D is unclear. This clonotype was obtained from an adult who was a healthcare worker with PCR-confirmed SARS-CoV-2 infection or an uninfected control (not recorded which). CDR3 nucleotide sequence: TGTGCCAGCAGCTTCAGGTGGGGTGAAAAACTGTTTTTT. Its translation: CASSFRWGEKLFF.